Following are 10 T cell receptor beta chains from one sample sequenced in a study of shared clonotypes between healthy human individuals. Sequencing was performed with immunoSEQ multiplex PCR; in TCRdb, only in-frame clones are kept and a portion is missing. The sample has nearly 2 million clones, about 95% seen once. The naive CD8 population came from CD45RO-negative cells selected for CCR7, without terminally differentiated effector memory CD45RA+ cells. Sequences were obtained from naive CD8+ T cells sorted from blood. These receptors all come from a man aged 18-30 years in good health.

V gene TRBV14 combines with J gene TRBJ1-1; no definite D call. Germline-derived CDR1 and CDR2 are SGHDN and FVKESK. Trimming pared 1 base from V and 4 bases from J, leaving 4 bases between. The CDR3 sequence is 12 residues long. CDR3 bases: TGTGCCAGCAGCCAAGGCAGCACTGAAGCTTTCTTT. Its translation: CASSQGSTEAFF.

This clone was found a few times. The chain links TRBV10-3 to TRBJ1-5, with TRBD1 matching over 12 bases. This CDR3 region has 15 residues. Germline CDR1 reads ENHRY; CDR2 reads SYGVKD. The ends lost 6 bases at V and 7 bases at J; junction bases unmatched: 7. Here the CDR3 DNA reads TGTGCCATCAGCGGGACAGGGGGCTTTAACCAGCCCCAGCATTTT. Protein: CAISGTGGFNQPQHF.

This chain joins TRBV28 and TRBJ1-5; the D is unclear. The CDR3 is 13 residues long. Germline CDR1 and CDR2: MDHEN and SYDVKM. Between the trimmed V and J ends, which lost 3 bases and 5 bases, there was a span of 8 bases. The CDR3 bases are TGTGCCAGCAGTTTTGGCCCTTATCAGCCCCAGCATTTT. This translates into CASSFGPYQPQHF.

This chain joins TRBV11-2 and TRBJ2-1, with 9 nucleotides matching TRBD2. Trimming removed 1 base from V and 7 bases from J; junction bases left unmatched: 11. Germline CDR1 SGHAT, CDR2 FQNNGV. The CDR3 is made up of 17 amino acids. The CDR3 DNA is TGTGCCAGCAGCTTAGTCTTTGGCGGGGGGGTATGGAATGAGCAGTTCTTC. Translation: CASSLVFGGGVWNEQFF.

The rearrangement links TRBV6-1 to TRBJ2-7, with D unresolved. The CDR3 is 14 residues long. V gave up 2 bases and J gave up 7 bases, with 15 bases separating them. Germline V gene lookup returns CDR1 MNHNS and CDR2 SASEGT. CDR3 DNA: TGTGCCAGCAGTGAACTGGACCCACGGACGGAGCAGTACTTC. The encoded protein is CASSELDPRTEQYF.

CDR3 DNA sequence: TGTGCCAGCAGCCCAGGACAGGGCGAATCCTACGAGCAGTACTTC. This encodes CASSPGQGESYEQYF. V gene TRBV11-3 combines with J gene TRBJ2-7; TRBD1 aligns across 8 bases. J was trimmed by 1 base and V by 5 bases; bases with no gene match: 7. Germline loops: CDR1 SGHNT, CDR2 YENEEA. The CDR3 runs to 15 residues.

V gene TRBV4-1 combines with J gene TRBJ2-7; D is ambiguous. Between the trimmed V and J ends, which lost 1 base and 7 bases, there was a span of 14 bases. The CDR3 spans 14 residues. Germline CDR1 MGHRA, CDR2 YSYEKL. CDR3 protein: CASSQVAGKGEQYF. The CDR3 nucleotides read TGCGCCAGCAGCCAAGTGGCAGGTAAAGGGGAGCAGTACTTC.

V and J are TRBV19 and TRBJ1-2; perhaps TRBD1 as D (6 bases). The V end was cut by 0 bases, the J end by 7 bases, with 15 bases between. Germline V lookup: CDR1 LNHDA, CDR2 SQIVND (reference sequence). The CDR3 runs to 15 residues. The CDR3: CASSIDLEETGGYTF. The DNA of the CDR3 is TGTGCCAGTAGTATAGATCTCGAGGAGACAGGTGGCTACACCTTC.

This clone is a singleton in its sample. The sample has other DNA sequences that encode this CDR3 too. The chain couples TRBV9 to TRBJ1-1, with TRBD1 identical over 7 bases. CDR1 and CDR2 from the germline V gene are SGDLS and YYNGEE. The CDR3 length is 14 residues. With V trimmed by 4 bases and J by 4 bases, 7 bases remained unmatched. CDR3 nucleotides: TGTGCCAGCAGCTCAGGGGGGGGAATCACTGAAGCTTTCTTT. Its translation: CASSSGGGITEAFF.

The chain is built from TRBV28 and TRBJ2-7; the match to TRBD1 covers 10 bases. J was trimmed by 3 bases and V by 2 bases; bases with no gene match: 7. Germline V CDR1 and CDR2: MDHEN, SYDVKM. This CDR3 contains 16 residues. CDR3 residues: CASSLKERDRGYEQYF. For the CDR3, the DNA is TGTGCCAGCAGTTTAAAAGAAAGGGACAGGGGCTACGAGCAGTACTTC.